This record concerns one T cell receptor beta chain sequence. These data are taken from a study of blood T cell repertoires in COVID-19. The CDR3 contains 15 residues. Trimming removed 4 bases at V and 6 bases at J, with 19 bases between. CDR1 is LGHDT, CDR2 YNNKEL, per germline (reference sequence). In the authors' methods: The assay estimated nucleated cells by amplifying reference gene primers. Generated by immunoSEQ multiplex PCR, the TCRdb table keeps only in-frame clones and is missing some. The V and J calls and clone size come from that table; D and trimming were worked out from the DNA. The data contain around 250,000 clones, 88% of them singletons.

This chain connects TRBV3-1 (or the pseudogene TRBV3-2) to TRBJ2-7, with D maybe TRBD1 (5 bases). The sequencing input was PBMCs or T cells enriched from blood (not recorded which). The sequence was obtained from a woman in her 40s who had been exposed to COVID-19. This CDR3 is CASSPPPGSLGEQYV. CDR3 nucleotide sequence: TGTGCCAGCAGCCCTCCCCCAGGGTCCCTAGGCGAGCAGTACGTC.